One sample yielded the 10 T cell receptor beta chains listed below, sequenced in a study of identical twins. TCRdb passed the 5' RACE reads through MiXCR, listing each CDR3 protein once. The sample lists 1.5 million or so distinct CDR3 sequences; around 33% were seen once. Input material: cord blood. The receptors originated from a newborn girl in good health.

This chain joins TRBV5-1 and TRBJ2-1; tentatively, D is TRBD1 (6 bases). The J call could be wrong; TRBJ2-7 is a better fit for the DNA end. This CDR3 has 17 residues. Germline-derived CDR1 and CDR2 are SGHRS and YFSETQ. This chain's CDR3 is CASSSPTSGVGYNEQYF. CDR3 DNA: TGCGCCAGCAGCTCGCCCACTTCAGGGGTGGGGTACAATGAGCAGTACTTC.

In the case of this clonotype: Its ends do not fully match the called genes, so a read error is possible. V usage is TRBV12-3 or TRBV12-4 and J usage is TRBJ2-3; D might be TRBD2 (6 bases). The CDR3 runs 16 residues. This CDR3 reads CACRPTSHPYTDTQYF. CDR3 in DNA: TGTGCCTGCAGGCCTACTAGCCACCCCTACACAGATACGCAGTATTTT.

The chain couples TRBV7-6 to TRBJ1-1; TRBD1 is a possible D gene (6 bases). CDR3 length: 15 residues. V lost 1 base, J lost 5 bases, and 14 bases lay in between. Germline V CDR1 and CDR2: SGHVS, FNYEAQ. CDR3 coding DNA: TGTGCCAGCAGCTTAGGAACAGGGTTGCGGACTGAAGCTTTCTTT. Translating it yields CASSLGTGLRTEAFF.

CDR3 DNA: TGTGCCAGCAGCTCCTTGGACAGGGGACCCTATGGCTACACCTTC. Amino acids: CASSSLDRGPYGYTF. The V call is TRBV5-6, the J call TRBJ1-2, with 9 bases lining up with TRBD1. V gave up 3 bases and J gave up 4 bases; unmatched junction bases: 7. Germline loops: CDR1 SGHDT, CDR2 YYEEEE. The CDR3 has 15 residues.

A note on this clonotype: The junction does not match germline at one end; this may be a read error. The gene calls are TRBV11-2 and TRBJ2-1; TRBD2 might be the D (6 bases). Germline V CDR1 and CDR2: SGHAT, FQNNGV. The CDR3 runs 15 residues. The CDR3 coding sequence is TGTGCCGGCAGCTTAGTAACGGGAGTGTCCAATGAGCAGTTCTTC. It yields the protein CAGSLVTGVSNEQFF.

This clonotype was counted only a few times. The V call is TRBV12-3 or TRBV12-4, the J call TRBJ1-4, with 8 bases matching TRBD1. The CDR3 runs to 17 residues. J gave up 5 bases and V 3 bases, and 11 bases lay outside the gene matches. CDR3 loop: CASSFWDRTLRNEKLFF. The CDR3 DNA reads TGTGCCAGCAGTTTTTGGGACAGGACCCTTCGGAATGAAAAACTGTTTTTT.

The chain has TRBV19 and TRBJ2-7, with unresolved D. Germline CDR1 and CDR2: LNHDA and SQIVND (reference sequence). This CDR3 spans 13 amino acids. V lost 1 base and J 7 bases, leaving 11 bases between the germline ends. The CDR3 loop is CASSIVRGCEQYF. In DNA, the CDR3 is TGTGCCAGTAGTATAGTCCGCGGATGTGAGCAGTACTTC.

This sequence joins TRBV3-1 and TRBJ2-5, with unresolved D. Per germline, CDR1 LGHDT and CDR2 YNNKEL (reference sequence). The CDR3 extends over 13 amino acids. V was clipped by 0 bases and J by 11 bases, with 13 bases between them. The CDR3 spells CASSQDPRYGQYF. For the CDR3, the DNA is TGTGCCAGCAGCCAAGATCCGCGCTACGGGCAGTACTTC.

This clonotype was found a few times. V and J are TRBV6-5 and TRBJ2-7; D is possibly TRBD1 or TRBD2 (5 bases each). The CDR3 contains 14 residues. Germline V gene lookup returns CDR1 MNHEY and CDR2 SVGAGI. V was trimmed by 4 bases and J by 0 bases, leaving 10 bases between them. The CDR3 region has the DNA TGTGCCAGCAGTTCCGGGGCCTACTCCTACGAGCAGTACTTC. Amino acid sequence: CASSSGAYSYEQYF.

This clonotype has only a few counts. The chain couples TRBV28 to TRBJ1-5; TRBD1 agrees at 8 bases. Losses at the gene ends were 6 bases for V and 6 bases for J; bases not matched to a gene: 7. The CDR3 has 14 amino acids. Per germline, CDR1 MDHEN and CDR2 SYDVKM. The CDR3 coding sequence is TGTGCCAGCAGAAGGACAGGGAGTAGTCAGCCCCAGCATTTT. Protein: CASRRTGSSQPQHF.